This TCR beta chain came from a study of blood T cell repertoires in COVID-19 (dated by TCRdb to the early 2020s). Background on the whole study: Collaborator samples came from the United States, Italy and Spain and covered acute and convalescent phases of COVID-19. The prospective study material was composed of cDNA or gDNA derived from T cells, B-cell-depleted T cells, or PBMCs. Subjects who had been exposed to COVID-19, were actively infected with it, or had recovered from it provided the deeply sampled blood TCRbeta repertoires that made up the dataset. The repertoires were released in a freely available public database meant as a resource for research on the immune response to SARS-CoV-2. The samples were drawn from the first 160 participants of the ongoing ImmuneRACE study and from 1,254 subjects provided by 6 global collaborators. The sample metadata nearly always contained a de-identified subject ID, COVID-19 status, age in years and sex. Where available, HLA class I and class II types were taken from metadata supplied by the sample provider and were not determined by assay-based typing.

In the case of this clone: Its specific antigen is unknown. Per-base quality was not reported, and no clone a single base away is much larger than it.

The collaborating institutions used their own protocols to collect whole blood in K2EDTA tubes. For TCRbeta analysis, collaborator samples were shipped as frozen whole blood, as isolated PBMCs, or as DNA extracted from either sample type. General study outcomes and caveats: How much clinical and demographic metadata was included differed by source and by participant, and the metadata was provided uncurated.

TCRbeta CDR3 regions were amplified from genomic DNA by means of the immunoSEQ Assay, a bias-controlled multiplex PCR. Regarding the original processing steps: Nucleated cell counts per sample were estimated from amplification of reference gene primers within the assay. To quantify the absolute abundance of each unique TCRbeta CDR3 rearrangement, sequence reads were collapsed and filtered. For each sample, productive Simpson clonality was calculated as the square root of Simpson's diversity index across productive rearrangements. TCRdb took this table from immuneACCESS and kept in-frame rearrangements with V and J called. Such tables lack part of the clones; where checked against another copy, unresolved V genes explain under half of the gap, and the rest is unexplained. The V and J calls and clone size come from that table; D and trimming were worked out from the DNA. The sample table holds 60,000 to 85,000 clones, of which almost 90% were seen once. Jointly, the top ten make up less than 2% of the sample.

CDR1 and CDR2 are read off the germline V gene as MGHDK and SYGVNS. V is cut back by 6 bases and J by 2 bases, with 12 bases in the junction unmatched. The CDR3 holds 16 amino acids from the cysteine to the phenylalanine. Of the read, only the CDR3 DNA is kept; its 48 bases are in frame from base 1. Sequencing was carried out using peripheral blood. The TCR sequence derives from an elderly woman with active or convalescent COVID-19. The chain is made from TRBV25-1 and TRBJ2-7, and 8 bases in between align with TRBD2. The DNA reads TGTGCCAGCAGCCCAGGGCTTTCTAGCGGGCCCTACGAGCAGTACTTC. Its protein product is CASSPGLSSGPYEQYF.